A selection of T cell receptor beta chains follows, all from one sample in a study of shared clonotypes between healthy human individuals. This table comes from immunoSEQ multiplex PCR, and its TCRdb copy is limited to in-frame clones, with some not included. The repertoire includes around 1.1 million clones, 60% to 80% of them detected once, and roughly 0.9% sits in the top ten. Material for sequencing was memory CD4+ T cells from PBMCs. The receptors originated from a man between 18 and 29 years old in good health. Some clones in this sample may be carry-over from other donors' samples. Each CDR3 is given with its conserved first and last residue. Each record gives: J gene, V gene, clone size, D gene, CDR3 protein, CDR3 DNA. A D gene is named only where the DNA matches it firmly. Clone sizes are given selectively: once, few, many, or a class where the clone is expanded.

J: TRBJ1-5
V: TRBV6-6
size: .
D: .
CDR3: CASSYEKLGNQPQHF
DNA: TGTGCCAGCAGTTACGAGAAGTTGGGCAATCAGCCCCAGCATTTT

J: TRBJ2-7
V: TRBV6-4
size: .
D: TRBD1
CDR3: CASSRDSTYSYEQYF
DNA: TGTGCCAGCAGTCGGGACAGTACTTATTCCTACGAGCAGTACTTC

J: TRBJ2-5
V: TRBV2
size: .
D: TRBD2
CDR3: CASESGTEGETQYF
DNA: TGTGCCAGCGAAAGCGGGACCGAGGGAGAGACCCAGTACTTC

J: TRBJ2-2
V: TRBV18
size: .
D: .
CDR3: CASSPTGNTGELFF
DNA: TGTGCCAGCTCACCGACGGGGAACACCGGGGAGCTGTTTTTT

J: TRBJ2-5
V: TRBV27
size: once
D: TRBD2
CDR3: CASSPLAGGSPSYSETQYF
DNA: TGTGCCAGCAGTCCCCTAGCGGGAGGGAGCCCCTCGTATTCAGAGACCCAGTACTTC

J: TRBJ1-5
V: TRBV5-1
size: .
D: .
CDR3: CASSLEGSSNQPQHF
DNA: TGCGCCAGCAGCCTGGAAGGCAGCTCCAATCAGCCCCAGCATTTT

J: TRBJ1-2
V: TRBV5-4
size: .
D: TRBD1
CDR3: CASSPDRANYGYTF
DNA: TGTGCCAGCAGCCCGGACAGGGCTAACTATGGCTACACCTTC

J: TRBJ2-5
V: TRBV7-9
size: once
D: TRBD1
CDR3: CASSSGTGGRKTQYF
DNA: TGTGCCAGCAGCTCCGGGACAGGGGGCCGAAAGACCCAGTACTTC

J: TRBJ1-1
V: TRBV2
size: .
D: .
CDR3: CASSEQFPEAFF
DNA: TGTGCCAGCAGTGAACAGTTCCCTGAAGCTTTCTTT

J: TRBJ1-2
V: TRBV29-1
size: few
D: .
CDR3: CSVVQGGSGYTF
DNA: TGCAGCGTTGTTCAGGGTGGTAGTGGCTACACCTTC

J: TRBJ2-1
V: TRBV5-4
size: .
D: .
CDR3: CASSVLNEQFF
DNA: TGTGCCAGCAGCGTCCTAAATGAGCAGTTCTTC

J: TRBJ2-6
V: TRBV29-1
size: .
D: TRBD1
CDR3: CSVGTGGVSGANVLTF
DNA: TGCAGCGTTGGGACAGGGGGCGTCTCAGGGGCCAACGTCCTGACTTTC

J: TRBJ1-2
V: TRBV6-6
size: .
D: .
CDR3: CASTPITDYGYTF
DNA: TGTGCCAGCACCCCGATTACTGACTATGGCTACACCTTC

J: TRBJ2-7
V: TRBV27
size: .
D: TRBD1
CDR3: CASSFGNRGSEQYF
DNA: TGTGCCAGCAGTTTCGGGAACAGGGGGAGCGAGCAGTACTTC

J: TRBJ2-2
V: TRBV4-2
size: .
D: .
CDR3: CASSQDLRGAPGELFF
DNA: TGTGCCAGCAGCCAAGATCTCAGGGGCGCCCCCGGGGAGCTGTTTTTT

J: TRBJ1-2
V: TRBV25-1
size: .
D: .
CDR3: CASSDPRAGSGGYTF
DNA: TGTGCCAGCAGTGACCCTAGGGCGGGGTCGGGGGGCTACACCTTC

J: TRBJ2-3
V: TRBV27
size: .
D: TRBD2
CDR3: CASSLEGLAGEVWSGTQYF
DNA: TGTGCCAGCAGTTTGGAGGGGCTAGCGGGAGAGGTATGGAGTGGTACGCAGTATTTT

J: TRBJ1-2
V: TRBV30
size: few
D: .
CDR3: CAWSMATAYGYTF
DNA: TGTGCCTGGAGTATGGCAACAGCCTATGGCTACACCTTC

J: TRBJ2-7
V: TRBV27
size: .
D: .
CDR3: CASSRGYSYEQYF
DNA: TGTGCCAGCAGCAGGGGTTACTCCTACGAGCAGTACTTC

J: TRBJ1-2
V: TRBV7-2
size: .
D: TRBD1
CDR3: CASSSSEGQGGYTF
DNA: TGTGCCAGCAGCTCGTCCGAGGGACAGGGTGGCTACACCTTC

J: TRBJ1-5
V: TRBV19
size: .
D: .
CDR3: CASSISSNQPQHF
DNA: TGTGCCAGTAGTATCAGTAGCAATCAGCCCCAGCATTTT

J: TRBJ1-1
V: TRBV6-5
size: .
D: TRBD1
CDR3: CASRRQGATEAFF
DNA: TGTGCCAGCAGGAGACAGGGAGCGACTGAAGCTTTCTTT

J: TRBJ2-3
V: TRBV7-3
size: .
D: .
CDR3: CASSLRAGTASTDTQYF
DNA: TGTGCCAGCAGCTTACGGGCCGGGACGGCAAGCACAGATACGCAGTATTTT

J: TRBJ2-6
V: TRBV5-4
size: .
D: .
CDR3: CASSRRSSSHGANVLTF
DNA: TGTGCCAGCAGCCGCCGGAGCAGCTCGCACGGGGCCAACGTCCTGACTTTC

J: TRBJ2-7
V: TRBV5-1
size: .
D: .
CDR3: CASTFDSGEQYF
DNA: TGCGCCAGCACGTTCGACTCAGGCGAGCAGTACTTC

J: TRBJ2-2
V: TRBV6-5
size: .
D: TRBD1
CDR3: CATRSGGTGELFF
DNA: TGTGCCACCAGATCAGGGGGCACCGGGGAGCTGTTTTTT